These T cell receptor beta chains were read from a single sample in a study of T cell changes during pregnancy in multiple sclerosis. Clones were sequenced by immunoSEQ multiplex PCR, and TCRdb holds only the in-frame ones, with some missing. The sample yields around 34,000 clones, roughly nine tenths seen once. Source: CD8+ T cells from peripheral blood mononuclear cells, taken before pregnancy. The origin of the receptors is a female donor with multiple sclerosis, enrolled in a pregnancy study. Each CDR3 is given with its conserved first and last residue.

CDR3 length: 14
V gene: TRBV6-4
J gene: TRBJ2-1
CDR3 protein: CASSDSADYNEQFF

CDR3 length: 15
V gene: TRBV10-2
J gene: TRBJ2-7
CDR3 protein: CASGTGTSGDYEQYF

CDR3 length: 14
V gene: TRBV13
J gene: TRBJ2-5
CDR3 protein: CASSETRLEETQYF

CDR3 length: 15
V gene: TRBV7-9
J gene: TRBJ1-1
CDR3 protein: CASTPSPGDPTEAFF

CDR3 length: 13
V gene: TRBV7-9
J gene: TRBJ2-7
CDR3 protein: CASSLPVLYEQYF

CDR3 length: 13
V gene: TRBV7-6
J gene: TRBJ1-1
CDR3 protein: CASSSQTGPKAFF

CDR3 length: 15
V gene: TRBV27
J gene: TRBJ1-2
CDR3 protein: CASSLGTGTGYGYTF

CDR3 length: 18
V gene: TRBV14
J gene: TRBJ2-5
CDR3 protein: CASSQSLTSGSLQETQYF

CDR3 length: 15
V gene: TRBV9
J gene: TRBJ1-4
CDR3 protein: CASSTVRGRGEKLFF

CDR3 length: 17
V gene: TRBV7-1
J gene: TRBJ2-1
CDR3 protein: CASSLPEAGDGYNEQFF

CDR3 length: 11
V gene: TRBV6-4
J gene: TRBJ1-1
CDR3 protein: CASREGEAAFF

CDR3 length: 15
V gene: TRBV4-1
J gene: TRBJ1-1
CDR3 protein: CASSLGQGLNTEAFF

CDR3 length: 16
V gene: TRBV4-3
J gene: TRBJ2-2
CDR3 protein: CASSQEPDRGTGELFF

CDR3 length: 16
V gene: TRBV7-2
J gene: TRBJ2-7
CDR3 protein: CASSLALQGSRYEQYF

CDR3 length: 15
V gene: TRBV6-5
J gene: TRBJ1-5
CDR3 protein: CASSPGENSNQPQHF

CDR3 length: 13
V gene: TRBV7-2
J gene: TRBJ1-1
CDR3 protein: CAIQTGSRTEAFF

CDR3 length: 16
V gene: TRBV27
J gene: TRBJ2-1
CDR3 protein: CASRPTGLAGFNEQFF

CDR3 length: 17
V gene: TRBV11-2
J gene: TRBJ2-1
CDR3 protein: CASSPRTTSGRYNEQFF

CDR3 length: 15
V gene: TRBV2
J gene: TRBJ2-3
CDR3 protein: CASSDGGSSTDTQYF

CDR3 length: 15
V gene: TRBV13
J gene: TRBJ2-1
CDR3 protein: CASSSRGHTNNEQFF

CDR3 length: 13
V gene: TRBV7-2
J gene: TRBJ1-2
CDR3 protein: CASSRDRDYGYTF

CDR3 length: 15
V gene: TRBV29-1
J gene: TRBJ2-1
CDR3 protein: CSVTTWGEKYNEQFF

CDR3 length: 15
V gene: TRBV19
J gene: TRBJ1-2
CDR3 protein: CASSSWEVLSDGYTF

CDR3 length: 16
V gene: TRBV27
J gene: TRBJ2-2
CDR3 protein: CASSLYVGANTGELFF